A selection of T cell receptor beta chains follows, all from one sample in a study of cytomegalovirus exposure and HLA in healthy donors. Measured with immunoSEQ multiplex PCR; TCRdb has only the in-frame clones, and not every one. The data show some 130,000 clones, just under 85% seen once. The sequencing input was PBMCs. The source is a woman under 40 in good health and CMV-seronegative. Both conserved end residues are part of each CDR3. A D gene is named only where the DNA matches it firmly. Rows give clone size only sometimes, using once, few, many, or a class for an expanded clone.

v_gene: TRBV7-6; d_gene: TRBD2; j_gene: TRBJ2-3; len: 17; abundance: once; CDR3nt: TGTGCCAGCAGCTCTACCCCATCGGGGGGGAGCACAGATACGCAGTATTTT; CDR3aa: CASSSTPSGGSTDTQYF
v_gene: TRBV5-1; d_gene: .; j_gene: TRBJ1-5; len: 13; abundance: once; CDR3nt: TGCGCCAGCAGCCTCACAAGCAATCAGCCCCAGCATTTT; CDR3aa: CASSLTSNQPQHF
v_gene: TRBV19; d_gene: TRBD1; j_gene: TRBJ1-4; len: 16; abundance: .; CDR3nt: TGTGCCAGTAGCTATCGGGCGACAGGGTTAAATGAAAAACTGTTTTTT; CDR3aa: CASSYRATGLNEKLFF
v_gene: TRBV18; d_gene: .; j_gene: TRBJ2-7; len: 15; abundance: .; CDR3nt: TGTGCCAGCTCACCACCGTCCAGGGGATCCTACGAGCAGTACTTC; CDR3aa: CASSPPSRGSYEQYF
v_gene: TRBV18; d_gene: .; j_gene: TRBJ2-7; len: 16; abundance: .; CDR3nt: TGTGCCAGCTCACCAAATCAGGGTCAGACCTCCTACGAGCAGTACTTC; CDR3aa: CASSPNQGQTSYEQYF
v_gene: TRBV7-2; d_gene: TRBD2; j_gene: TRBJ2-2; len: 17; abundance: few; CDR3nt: TGTGCCAGCAGCCGGGGACTAGCGGGGGGCCCGGCCGGGGAGCTGTTTTTT; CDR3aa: CASSRGLAGGPAGELFF
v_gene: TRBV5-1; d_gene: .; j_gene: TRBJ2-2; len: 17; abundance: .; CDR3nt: TGCGCCAGCAGCCCCTCTTCGACTAGTTTTTTATCCGGGGAGCTGTTTTTT; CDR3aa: CASSPSSTSFLSGELFF
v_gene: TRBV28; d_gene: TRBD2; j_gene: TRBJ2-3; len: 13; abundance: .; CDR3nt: TGTGCCAGCAGTCCCTCCGGGGGGAATACGCAGTATTTT; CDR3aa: CASSPSGGNTQYF
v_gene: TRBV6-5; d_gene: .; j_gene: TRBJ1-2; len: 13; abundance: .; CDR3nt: TGTGCCAGCAGTTACTTAGGGGAACATGGCTACACCTTC; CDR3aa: CASSYLGEHGYTF
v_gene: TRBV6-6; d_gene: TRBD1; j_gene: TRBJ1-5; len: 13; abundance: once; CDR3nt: TGTGCCAGCAGCCAGGACAGGAATCAGCCCCAGCATTTT; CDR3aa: CASSQDRNQPQHF
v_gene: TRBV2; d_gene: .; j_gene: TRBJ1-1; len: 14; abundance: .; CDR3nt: TGTGCCAGCGGGGGACTGCGAAAAAACACTGAAGCTTTCTTT; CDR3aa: CASGGLRKNTEAFF
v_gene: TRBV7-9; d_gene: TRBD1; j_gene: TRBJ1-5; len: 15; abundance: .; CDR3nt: TGTGCCAGCAGCTCGGGACAGGCCAGCAATCAGCCCCAGCATTTT; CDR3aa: CASSSGQASNQPQHF
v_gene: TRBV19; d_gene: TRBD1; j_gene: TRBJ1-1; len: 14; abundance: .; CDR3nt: TGTGCCAGTAGTATCGGTGACAGGGTCCCTGAAGCTTTCTTT; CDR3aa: CASSIGDRVPEAFF
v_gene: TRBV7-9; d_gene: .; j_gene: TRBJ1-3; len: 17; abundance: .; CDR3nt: TGTGCCAGCAGCTTATCCCGCGGAGTGGTCCCTGGAAACACCATATATTTT; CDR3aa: CASSLSRGVVPGNTIYF
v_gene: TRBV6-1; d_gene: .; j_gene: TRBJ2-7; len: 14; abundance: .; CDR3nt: TGTGCCAGCAGTGAATATTGGGCCACCTACGAGCAGTACTTC; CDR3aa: CASSEYWATYEQYF
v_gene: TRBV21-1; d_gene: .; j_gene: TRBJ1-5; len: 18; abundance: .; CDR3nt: TGTGCCAGCAGCAAATCGGGGGAACCGCGACGTAGCAATCAGCCCCAGCATTTT; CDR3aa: CASSKSGEPRRSNQPQHF
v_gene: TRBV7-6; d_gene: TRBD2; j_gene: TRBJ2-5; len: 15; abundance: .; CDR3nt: TGTGCCAGCAGCTTAGCGCCTAGCGGACAAGAGACCCAGTACTTC; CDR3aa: CASSLAPSGQETQYF
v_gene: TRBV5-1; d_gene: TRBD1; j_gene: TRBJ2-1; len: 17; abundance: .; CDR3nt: TGCGCCAGCTACTATGCCACCGGGACAGGGGGCGCGGGTGAGCAGTTCTTC; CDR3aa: CASYYATGTGGAGEQFF
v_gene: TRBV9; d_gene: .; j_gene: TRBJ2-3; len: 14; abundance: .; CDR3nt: TGTGCCAGCAGCGCCTCGACTAGAACAGATACGCAGTATTTT; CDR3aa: CASSASTRTDTQYF
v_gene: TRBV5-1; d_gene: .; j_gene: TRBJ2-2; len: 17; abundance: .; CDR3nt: TGCGCCAGCAGCCGAGACGGGTACTCCCACGACACCGGGGAGCTGTTTTTT; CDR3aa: CASSRDGYSHDTGELFF
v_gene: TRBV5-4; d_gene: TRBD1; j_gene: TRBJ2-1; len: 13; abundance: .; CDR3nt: TGTGCCAGCAGCATGGGACAGACCAATGAGCAGTTCTTC; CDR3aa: CASSMGQTNEQFF
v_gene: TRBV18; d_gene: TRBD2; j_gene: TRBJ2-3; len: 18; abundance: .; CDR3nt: TGTGCCAGCTCACCATACCCCGCTAGCGGGGGGAGCACAGATACGCAGTATTTT; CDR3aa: CASSPYPASGGSTDTQYF
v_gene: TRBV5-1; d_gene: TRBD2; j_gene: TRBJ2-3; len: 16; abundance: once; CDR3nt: TGCGCCAGCAGCTTCGATGTGTTTAGCGGGGGTGATACGCAGTATTTT; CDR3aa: CASSFDVFSGGDTQYF
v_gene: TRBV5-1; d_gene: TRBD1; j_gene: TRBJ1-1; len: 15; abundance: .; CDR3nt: TGCGCCAGCAGCTCTTGGACAGGGTCAGACACTGAAGCTTTCTTT; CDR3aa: CASSSWTGSDTEAFF
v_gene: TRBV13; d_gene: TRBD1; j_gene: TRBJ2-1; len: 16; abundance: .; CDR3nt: TGTGCCAGCAGCCAACAGGGAGAGGGGGCATTCAATGAGCAGTTCTTC; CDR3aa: CASSQQGEGAFNEQFF
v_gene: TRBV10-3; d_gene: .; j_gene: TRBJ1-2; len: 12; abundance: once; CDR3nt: TGTGCCATCCACGGACAGAACTATGGCTACACCTTC; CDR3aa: CAIHGQNYGYTF
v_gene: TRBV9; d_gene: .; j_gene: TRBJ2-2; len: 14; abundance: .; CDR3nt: TGTGCCAGCAGCGCGGGAACGAACACCGGGGAGCTGTTTTTT; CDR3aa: CASSAGTNTGELFF
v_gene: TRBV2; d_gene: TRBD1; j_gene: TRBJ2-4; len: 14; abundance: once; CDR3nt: TGTGCCAGCACTGGGACAGGTTTCAAAAACATTCAGTACTTC; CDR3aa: CASTGTGFKNIQYF
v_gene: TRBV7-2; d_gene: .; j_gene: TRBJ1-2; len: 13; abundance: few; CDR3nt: TGTGCCAGCAGCTCACGGACAGACTATGGCTACACCTTC; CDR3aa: CASSSRTDYGYTF
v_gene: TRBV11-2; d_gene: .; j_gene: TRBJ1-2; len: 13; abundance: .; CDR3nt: TGTGCCAGCAGCCCCGAAGATTCCGGGGGCTACACCTTC; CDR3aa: CASSPEDSGGYTF
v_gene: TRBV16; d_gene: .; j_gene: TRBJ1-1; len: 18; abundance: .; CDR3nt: TGTGCCAGCAGCCAAACTACTAGTTTCCCACGGTCGAACACTGAAGCTTTCTTT; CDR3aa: CASSQTTSFPRSNTEAFF
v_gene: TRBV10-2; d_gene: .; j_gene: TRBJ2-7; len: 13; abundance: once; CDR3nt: TGCGCCAGCAGTAAAGACGGGGCCTACGAGCAGTACTTC; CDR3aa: CASSKDGAYEQYF
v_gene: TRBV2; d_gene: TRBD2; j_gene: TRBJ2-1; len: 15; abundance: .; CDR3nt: TGTGCCAGCAGTCGACTAGCGGGGGGGGCCAGAGAGCAGTTCTTC; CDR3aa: CASSRLAGGAREQFF
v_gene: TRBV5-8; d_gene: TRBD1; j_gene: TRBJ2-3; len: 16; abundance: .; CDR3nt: TGTGCCAGCAGCTTGAGGGGGCACAGAAGCACAGATACGCAGTATTTT; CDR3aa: CASSLRGHRSTDTQYF
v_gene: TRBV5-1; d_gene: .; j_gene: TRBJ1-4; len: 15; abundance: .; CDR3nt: TGCGCCAGCAGCTTGGATGGGAGGGAGGGTGAAAAACTGTTTTTT; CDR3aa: CASSLDGREGEKLFF
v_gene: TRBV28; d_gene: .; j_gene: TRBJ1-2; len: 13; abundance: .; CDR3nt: TGTGCCAGCGGATTACAGGGTTACTATGGCTACACCTTC; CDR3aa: CASGLQGYYGYTF
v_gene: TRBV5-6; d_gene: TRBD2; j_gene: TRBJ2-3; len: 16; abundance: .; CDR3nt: TGTGCCAGCAGCTGGGGGACTAGCGGGGAGGCAGATACGCAGTATTTT; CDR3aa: CASSWGTSGEADTQYF
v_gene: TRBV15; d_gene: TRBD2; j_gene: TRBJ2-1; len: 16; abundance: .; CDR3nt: TGTGCCACCAGTTCGGGGGGGCGACTAGCGGGGTATGAGCAGTTCTTC; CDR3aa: CATSSGGRLAGYEQFF
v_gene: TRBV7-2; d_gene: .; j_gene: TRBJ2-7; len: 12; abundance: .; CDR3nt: TGTGCCAGCAGCGAACAGGGTTACGAGCAGTACTTC; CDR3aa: CASSEQGYEQYF
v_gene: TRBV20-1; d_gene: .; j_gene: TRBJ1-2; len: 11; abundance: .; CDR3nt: TGCAGTGCTAGAGATAGGGGCCTCTACACCTTC; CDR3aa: CSARDRGLYTF
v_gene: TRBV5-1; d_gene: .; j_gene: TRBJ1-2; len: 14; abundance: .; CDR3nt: TGCGCCAGCAGCACGGGCGGACAGACAATGGGCTACACCTTC; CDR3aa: CASSTGGQTMGYTF
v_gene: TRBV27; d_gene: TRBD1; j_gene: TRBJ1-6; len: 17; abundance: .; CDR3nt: TGTGCCAGCAGTTTCCTACAGGGACAGGGGGCGCATTCACCCCTCCACTTT; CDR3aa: CASSFLQGQGAHSPLHF
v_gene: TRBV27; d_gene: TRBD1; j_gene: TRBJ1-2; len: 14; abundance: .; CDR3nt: TGTGCCAGCAGTCCCGGGACAGGGGACTATGGCTACACCTTC; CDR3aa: CASSPGTGDYGYTF